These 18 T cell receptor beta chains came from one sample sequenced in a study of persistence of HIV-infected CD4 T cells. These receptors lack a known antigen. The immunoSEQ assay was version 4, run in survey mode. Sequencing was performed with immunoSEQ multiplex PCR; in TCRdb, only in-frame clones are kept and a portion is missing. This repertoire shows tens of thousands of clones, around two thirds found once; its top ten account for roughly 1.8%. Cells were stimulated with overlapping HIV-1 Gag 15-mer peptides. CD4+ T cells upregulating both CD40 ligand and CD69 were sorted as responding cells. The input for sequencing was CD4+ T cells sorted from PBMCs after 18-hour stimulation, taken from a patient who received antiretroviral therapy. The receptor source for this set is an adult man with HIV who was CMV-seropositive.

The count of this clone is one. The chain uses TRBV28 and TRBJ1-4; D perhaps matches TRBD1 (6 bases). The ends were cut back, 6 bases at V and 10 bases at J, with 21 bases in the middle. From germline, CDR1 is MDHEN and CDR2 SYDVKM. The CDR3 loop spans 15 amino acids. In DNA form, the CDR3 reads TGTGCCAGCAGGTCCGGACAGATGTTAGGCGGAAAACTGTTTTTT. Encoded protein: CASRSGQMLGGKLFF.

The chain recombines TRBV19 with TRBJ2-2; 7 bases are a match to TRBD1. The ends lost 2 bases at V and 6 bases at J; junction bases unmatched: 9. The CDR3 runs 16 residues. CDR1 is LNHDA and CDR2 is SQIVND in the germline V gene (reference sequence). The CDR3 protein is CASSITRTGLPGELFF. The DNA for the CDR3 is TGTGCCAGTAGTATAACGAGGACAGGTTTACCCGGGGAGCTGTTTTTT. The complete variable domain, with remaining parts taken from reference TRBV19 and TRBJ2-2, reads DGGITQSPKYLFRKEGQNVTLSCEQNLNHDAMYWYRQDPGQGLRLIYYSQIVNDFQKGDIAEGYSVSREKKESFPLTVTSAQKNPTAFYLCASSITRTGLPGELFFGEGSRLTVL.

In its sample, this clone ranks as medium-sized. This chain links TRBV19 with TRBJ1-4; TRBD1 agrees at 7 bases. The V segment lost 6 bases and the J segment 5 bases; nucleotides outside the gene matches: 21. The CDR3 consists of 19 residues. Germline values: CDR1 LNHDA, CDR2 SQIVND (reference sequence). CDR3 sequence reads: CASRNVRWDSSTPNEKLFF. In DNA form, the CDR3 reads TGTGCCAGTAGAAACGTTCGTTGGGACAGCTCAACCCCAAATGAAAAACTGTTTTTT.

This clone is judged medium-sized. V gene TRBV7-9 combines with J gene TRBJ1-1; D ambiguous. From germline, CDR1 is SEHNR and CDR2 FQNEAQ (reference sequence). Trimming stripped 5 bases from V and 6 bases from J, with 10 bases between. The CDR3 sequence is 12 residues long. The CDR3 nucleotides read TGTGCCAGCAGCCGGCGGCGCGCTGAAGCTTTCTTT. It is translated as CASSRRRAEAFF.

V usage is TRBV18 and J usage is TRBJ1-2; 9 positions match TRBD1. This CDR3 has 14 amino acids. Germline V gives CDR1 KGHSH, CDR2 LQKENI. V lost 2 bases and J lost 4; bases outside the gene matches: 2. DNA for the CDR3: TGTGCCAGCTCACCATCGGACAGGGGCTATGGCTACACCTTC. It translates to CASSPSDRGYGYTF.

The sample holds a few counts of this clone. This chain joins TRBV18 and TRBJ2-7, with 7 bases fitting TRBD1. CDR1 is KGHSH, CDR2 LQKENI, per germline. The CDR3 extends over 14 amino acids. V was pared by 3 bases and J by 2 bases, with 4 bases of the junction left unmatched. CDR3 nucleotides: TGTGCCAGCTCACCGCCGGGACAGACCTACGAGCAGTACTTC. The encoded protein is CASSPPGQTYEQYF.

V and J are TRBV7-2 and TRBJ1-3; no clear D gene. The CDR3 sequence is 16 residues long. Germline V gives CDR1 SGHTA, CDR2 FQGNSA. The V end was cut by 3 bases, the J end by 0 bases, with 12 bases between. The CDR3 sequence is CASSFNFAVSGNTIYF. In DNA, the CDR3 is TGTGCCAGCAGCTTCAATTTCGCAGTCTCTGGAAACACCATATATTTT.

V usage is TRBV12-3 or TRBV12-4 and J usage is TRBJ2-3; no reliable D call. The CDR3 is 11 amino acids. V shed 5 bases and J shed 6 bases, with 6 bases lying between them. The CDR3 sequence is CASSLRDTQYF. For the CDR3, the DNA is TGTGCCAGCAGTCTTCGGGATACGCAGTATTTT.

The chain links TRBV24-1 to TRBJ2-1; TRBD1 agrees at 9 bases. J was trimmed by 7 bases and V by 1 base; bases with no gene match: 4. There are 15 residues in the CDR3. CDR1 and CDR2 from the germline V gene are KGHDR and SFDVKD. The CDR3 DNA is TGTGCCACCAGTGATTTCGGGGACAGGGCGAATGAGCAGTTCTTC. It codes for CATSDFGDRANEQFF.

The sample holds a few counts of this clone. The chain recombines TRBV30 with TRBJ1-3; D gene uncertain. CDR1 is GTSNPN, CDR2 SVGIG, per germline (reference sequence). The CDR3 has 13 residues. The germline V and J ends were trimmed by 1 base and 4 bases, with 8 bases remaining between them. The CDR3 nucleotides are TGTGCCTGGAGTGCGGCTGCGGGAAACACCATATATTTT. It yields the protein CAWSAAAGNTIYF.

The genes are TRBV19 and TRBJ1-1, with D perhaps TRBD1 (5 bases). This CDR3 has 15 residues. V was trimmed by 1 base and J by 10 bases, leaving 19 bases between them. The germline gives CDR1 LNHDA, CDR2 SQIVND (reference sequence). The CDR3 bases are TGTGCCAGTAGTATAGGGGACGTTAGGGTCTCGGGAGCTTTCTTT. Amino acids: CASSIGDVRVSGAFF.

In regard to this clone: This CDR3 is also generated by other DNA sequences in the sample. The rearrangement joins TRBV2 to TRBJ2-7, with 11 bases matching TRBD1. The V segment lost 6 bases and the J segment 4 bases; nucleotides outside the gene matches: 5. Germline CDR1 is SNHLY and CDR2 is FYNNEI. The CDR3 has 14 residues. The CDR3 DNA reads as TGTGCCAGCAGAGCCGGGACAGGGGGATACGAGCAGTACTTC. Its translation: CASRAGTGGYEQYF.

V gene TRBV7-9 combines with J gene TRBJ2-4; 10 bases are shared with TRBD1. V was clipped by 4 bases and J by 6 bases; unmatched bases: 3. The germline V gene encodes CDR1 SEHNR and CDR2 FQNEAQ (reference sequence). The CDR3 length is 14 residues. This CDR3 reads CASSSWDRGNIQYF. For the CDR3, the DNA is TGTGCCAGCAGCTCCTGGGACAGGGGAAACATTCAGTACTTC. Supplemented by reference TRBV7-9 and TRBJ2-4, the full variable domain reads DTGVSQNPRHKITKRGQNVTFRCDPISEHNRLYWYRQTLGQGPEFLTYFQNEAQLEKSRLLSDRFSAERPKGSFSTLEIQRTEQGDSAMYLCASSSWDRGNIQYFGAGTRLSVL.

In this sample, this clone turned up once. CDR3 in DNA: TGCGCCAGCAGCACTGAGTTGAAGAACACTGAAGCTTTCTTT. Residues: CASSTELKNTEAFF. The rearrangement uses TRBV5-1 and TRBJ1-1; D gene ambiguous. V gave up 4 bases and J gave up 1 base, with 11 bases separating them. Per the germline V gene, CDR1 is SGHRS and CDR2 is YFSETQ. The CDR3 has 14 residues.

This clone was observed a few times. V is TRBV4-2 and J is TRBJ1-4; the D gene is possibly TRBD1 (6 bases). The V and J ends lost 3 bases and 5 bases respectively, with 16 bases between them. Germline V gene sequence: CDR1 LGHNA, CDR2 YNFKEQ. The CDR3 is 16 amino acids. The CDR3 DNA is TGTGCCAGCAGCCACCTCGACAGGCCAGGAAATGAAAAACTGTTTTTT. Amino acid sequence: CASSHLDRPGNEKLFF.

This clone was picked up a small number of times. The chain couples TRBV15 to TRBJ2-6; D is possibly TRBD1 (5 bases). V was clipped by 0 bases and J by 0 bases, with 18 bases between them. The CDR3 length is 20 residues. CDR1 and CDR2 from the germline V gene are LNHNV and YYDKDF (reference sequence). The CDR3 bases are TGTGCCACCAGCAGAGAGGTTTCAGGGTGGAACCTCTCTGGGGCCAACGTCCTGACTTTC. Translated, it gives CATSREVSGWNLSGANVLTF.

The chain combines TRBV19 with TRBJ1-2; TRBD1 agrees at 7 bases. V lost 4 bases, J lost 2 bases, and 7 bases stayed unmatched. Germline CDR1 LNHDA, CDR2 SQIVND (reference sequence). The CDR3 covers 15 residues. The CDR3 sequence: CASSTGTASNYGYTF. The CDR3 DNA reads TGTGCCAGTAGTACCGGGACAGCCTCAAACTATGGCTACACCTTC. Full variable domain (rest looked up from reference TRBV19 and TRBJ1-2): DGGITQSPKYLFRKEGQNVTLSCEQNLNHDAMYWYRQDPGQGLRLIYYSQIVNDFQKGDIAEGYSVSREKKESFPLTVTSAQKNPTAFYLCASSTGTASNYGYTFGSGTRLTVV.

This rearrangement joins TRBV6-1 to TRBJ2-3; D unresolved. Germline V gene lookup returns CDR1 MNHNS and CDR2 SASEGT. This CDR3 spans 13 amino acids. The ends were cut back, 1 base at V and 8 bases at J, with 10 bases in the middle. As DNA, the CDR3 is TGTGCCAGCAGTGAAGGGTATTTAGGTACGCAGTATTTT. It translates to CASSEGYLGTQYF.